This T cell receptor beta chain was profiled in a study of control samples from healthy donors and cancer patients. Sequencing used immunoSEQ multiplex PCR; TCRdb keeps in-frame clones, though not all of them. There are approximately 100,000 clones in the sample; approximately 84% occur only once, and under 40% lies in the top ten. In germline, CDR1 is KGHDR, CDR2 SFDVKD. CDR3 length: 14 amino acids. Trimming removed 3 bases from V and 3 bases from J, with 8 bases in between. The source is a man in his 70s with lung cancer. The sequencing input was PBMCs. The chain has TRBV24-1 and TRBJ1-5; the D is unclear. CDR3 residues: CATSDGGSNQPQHF. The DNA of the CDR3 is TGTGCCACCAGTGATGGAGGGTCCAATCAGCCCCAGCATTTT.